The 26 T cell receptor beta chains below were found in one sample sequenced in a study of graft-versus-host responses after intestinal transplantation. No cognate antigen is known for these TCRs. TCRdb's copy holds only in-frame clones and misses some; the assay was immunoSEQ multiplex PCR. This sample has about 39,000 clones, with 90% to 95% found just once. The material was unstimulated CD8+ T cells sorted from spleen or lymph node cells, obtained before transplant. The receptor set was obtained from a human donor who was the organ donor for an intestinal transplant.

The chain is built from TRBV19 and TRBJ2-7; TRBD1 agrees at 8 bases. Germline V gene lookup returns CDR1 LNHDA and CDR2 SQIVND (reference sequence). V lost 6 bases to trimming and J lost 3 bases; unmatched junction nucleotides: 7. The CDR3 is 14 amino acids. For the CDR3, the DNA is TGTGCCAGTAGCACAATACAGGGGGACTACGAGCAGTACTTC. Translating gives CASSTIQGDYEQYF.

The V gene is TRBV28, the J gene TRBJ1-2, with D possibly matching TRBD1 (5 bases). Germline V gene data show CDR1 as MDHEN and CDR2 as SYDVKM. The CDR3 runs 13 residues. Trimming stripped 8 bases from V and 8 bases from J, with 18 bases between. CDR3 in DNA: TGTGCCAGCGTCCGGGACCTACAAGGGGGCTACACCTTC. Translation gives CASVRDLQGGYTF.

The chain combines TRBV5-5 with TRBJ1-6; 12 bases align to TRBD1. This CDR3 is built from 15 residues. V trimming: 3 bases; J trimming: 10 bases; junction bases outside the gene matches: 5. Germline assignment: CDR1 SGHKS and CDR2 YYEKEE (reference sequence). CDR3 loop: CASSSGQGAGSPLHF. The CDR3 DNA is TGTGCCAGCAGCTCGGGACAGGGGGCAGGATCACCCCTCCACTTT.

The J gene is TRBJ1-4, the V gene TRBV4-1; D possibly corresponds to TRBD1 (6 bases). The CDR3 covers 14 residues. Germline V gene data show CDR1 as MGHRA and CDR2 as YSYEKL. V was pared by 1 base and J by 11 bases, with 14 bases between. For the CDR3, the DNA is TGCGCCAGCAGCCAAGGGCCAGGGGACTTTAAACTGTTTTTT. This translates into CASSQGPGDFKLFF.

This clone was seen once. This sequence joins TRBV30 and TRBJ2-5; a possible D gene is TRBD2 (7 bases). Trimming took off 6 bases at V and 2 bases at J, with 28 bases between the two ends. The length of the CDR3 is 18 residues. Germline V CDR1 and CDR2: GTSNPN, SVGIG (reference sequence). The DNA for the CDR3 is TGTGCCTGTCTCGGGTTAGGGTGGGGGGGCAGGTTACAAGAGACCCAGTACTTC. It yields the protein CACLGLGWGGRLQETQYF.

V usage is TRBV19 and J usage is TRBJ2-7, with TRBD1 identical over 9 bases. The CDR3 consists of 15 residues. Per germline, CDR1 LNHDA and CDR2 SQIVND (reference sequence). Unmatched junction bases numbered 10, after V lost 7 bases and J lost 3 bases. CDR3 DNA: TGTGCCAGTACAACGGGACAGGGAGTATTCTACGAGCAGTACTTC. Translation: CASTTGQGVFYEQYF.

The V and J genes are TRBV4-3 and TRBJ2-1; TRBD2 agrees at 16 bases. The germline V gene has CDR1 LGHNA and CDR2 YSLEER. V gave up 8 bases and J gave up 8 bases; unmatched junction bases: 6. The CDR3 contains 15 residues. The CDR3 reads CASGLGTSGGDEQFF. The CDR3 DNA is TGCGCCAGCGGACTAGGGACTAGCGGGGGGGATGAGCAGTTCTTC.

This chain links TRBV7-9 with TRBJ1-6; D uncertain. The V end was cut by 1 base, the J end by 0 bases, with 7 bases between. The length of the CDR3 is 16 residues. CDR1 is SEHNR and CDR2 is FQNEAQ in the germline V gene (reference sequence). CDR3 DNA: TGTGCCAGCAGCTTAGACAGTAGCTCCTATAATTCACCCCTCCACTTT. As protein: CASSLDSSSYNSPLHF. The full variable domain, completed using reference TRBV7-9 and TRBJ1-6, is DTGVSQNPRHKITKRGQNVTFRCDPISEHNRLYWYRQTLGQGPEFLTYFQNEAQLEKSRLLSDRFSAERPKGSFSTLEIQRTEQGDSAMYLCASSLDSSSYNSPLHFGNGTRLTVT.

This clone has only one observation. This chain joins TRBV2 and TRBJ1-5, with D uncertain. Germline V CDR1 and CDR2: SNHLY, FYNNEI. Trimming removed 3 bases at V and 2 bases at J, with 8 bases between. The CDR3 is made up of 14 amino acids. CDR3 sequence: CASSDGQGNQPQHF. CDR3 bases: TGTGCCAGCAGTGATGGGCAGGGCAATCAGCCCCAGCATTTT.

The chain recombines TRBV5-1 with TRBJ1-1; 7 bases fit TRBD1. The germline gives CDR1 SGHRS, CDR2 YFSETQ. With V trimmed by 0 bases and J by 0 bases, 8 bases remained unmatched. The CDR3 is 17 residues long. CDR3 sequence: CASSLGQGEGMNTEAFF. As DNA, the CDR3 is TGCGCCAGCAGCTTGGGGCAGGGGGAGGGGATGAACACTGAAGCTTTCTTT.

The V gene is TRBV5-1, the J gene TRBJ2-7, with 16 bases matching TRBD2. CDR1 SGHRS and CDR2 YFSETQ come from the germline V gene. The junction had 10 bases not matched to a gene; V was cut back by 3 bases and J by 7 bases. The CDR3 spans 17 residues. CDR3 sequence reads: CASSSTGTSGGAGEQYF. The CDR3 DNA reads as TGCGCCAGCAGCTCCACCGGGACTAGCGGGGGGGCTGGGGAGCAGTACTTC.

The V and J genes are TRBV6-1 and TRBJ2-7; the match to TRBD1 covers 7 bases. V lost 5 bases to trimming and J lost 4 bases; unmatched junction nucleotides: 11. This CDR3 is built from 15 residues. Looked up from germline, CDR1 is MNHNS and CDR2 is SASEGT. This CDR3 is CASSPSRQGGYEQYF. CDR3 sequence (DNA): TGTGCCAGCAGTCCGTCCCGACAGGGTGGATACGAGCAGTACTTC.

V is TRBV28 and J is TRBJ2-2, with no clear D. CDR3 length: 14 residues. From germline, CDR1 is MDHEN and CDR2 SYDVKM. The V gene lost 5 bases and the J gene lost 7 bases, with 14 bases spanning the gap. As DNA, the CDR3 is TGTGCCAGCAGTCCGACACGGCTGGGCGGGGAGCTGTTTTTT. Its protein is CASSPTRLGGELFF. Filled out from reference TRBV28 and TRBJ2-2, the complete variable domain reads DVKVTQSSRYLVKRTGEKVFLECVQDMDHENMFWYRQDPGLGLRLIYFSYDVKMKEKGDIPEGYSVSREKKERFSLILESASTNQTSMYLCASSPTRLGGELFFGEGSRLTVL.

The chain couples TRBV5-4 to TRBJ2-1; 7 nucleotides line up with TRBD1. Trimming at V came to 3 bases and at J to 5 bases, leaving 11 bases not matched to a gene. The CDR3 contains 16 residues. Per germline, CDR1 SGHNT and CDR2 YYREEE (reference sequence). CDR3 amino acids: CASSSRWGTADNEQFF. The CDR3, as DNA: TGTGCCAGCAGCTCCCGTTGGGGGACAGCGGACAATGAGCAGTTCTTC.

The chain uses TRBV28 and TRBJ2-7, with D possibly matching TRBD2 (6 bases). Germline lookup yields CDR1 MDHEN and CDR2 SYDVKM. Trimming took off 5 bases at V and 4 bases at J, with 15 bases between the two ends. This CDR3 is 14 amino acids long. This CDR3 is CASSPGPAGYEQYF. As DNA, the CDR3 is TGTGCCAGCAGTCCCGGGCCAGCGGGTTACGAGCAGTACTTC.

This clone was observed a single time. This chain uses TRBV19 with TRBJ1-1, with D hard to call. The V end lost 10 bases, the J end lost 1 base, and 13 bases lay between the germline ends. The CDR3 sequence is 13 residues long. Germline V gives CDR1 LNHDA, CDR2 SQIVND (reference sequence). This CDR3 is CATAGVGNTEAFF. For the CDR3, the DNA is TGTGCCACCGCCGGGGTGGGGAACACTGAAGCTTTCTTT.

The rearrangement links TRBV5-4 to TRBJ1-1; unclear D gene. The CDR3 loop spans 15 amino acids. The germline V and J ends were trimmed by 4 bases and 0 bases, with 13 bases remaining between them. From germline, CDR1 is SGHNT and CDR2 YYREEE (reference sequence). For the CDR3, the DNA is TGTGCCAGCAGCCCGGCGGATCCCCTGAACACTGAAGCTTTCTTT. This gives the protein CASSPADPLNTEAFF.

The chain is built from TRBV19 and TRBJ1-1, with 9 bases matching TRBD1. Looked up from germline, CDR1 is LNHDA and CDR2 is SQIVND (reference sequence). Losses at the gene ends were 6 bases for V and 3 bases for J; bases not matched to a gene: 5. The length of the CDR3 is 14 residues. DNA of the CDR3: TGTGCCAGTAGCCAGGGACAGGGATACACTGAAGCTTTCTTT. It yields the protein CASSQGQGYTEAFF.

The chain couples TRBV19 to TRBJ2-7; tentatively, D is TRBD1 (6 bases). The CDR3 length is 15 residues. Germline values: CDR1 LNHDA, CDR2 SQIVND (reference sequence). Trimming removed 7 bases from V and 5 bases from J, with 21 bases in between. CDR3 in amino acids: CASTQLGQPSDEQYF. In nucleotides, the CDR3 is TGTGCCAGTACCCAACTCGGACAGCCGTCCGACGAGCAGTACTTC.

The rearrangement uses TRBV7-8 and TRBJ1-4; D is perhaps TRBD1 (5 bases). This CDR3 is 16 amino acids long. Between the trimmed V and J ends, which lost 0 bases and 3 bases, there was a span of 11 bases. Per germline, CDR1 SGHVS and CDR2 FQNEAQ. CDR3 coding DNA: TGTGCCAGCAGCTTAGCGTGGGGGGTGGCTAATGAAAAACTGTTTTTT. Translated, it gives CASSLAWGVANEKLFF.

This clone was recorded only once. The chain is built from TRBV4-3 and TRBJ2-7, with a tentative D call TRBD2 (6 bases). CDR1 and CDR2 from the germline V gene are LGHNA and YSLEER. Trimming removed 2 bases from V and 0 bases from J, with 14 bases in between. The CDR3 is made up of 16 amino acids. The CDR3 DNA reads as TGCGCCAGCAGCCAAACGCTGGCGGGGAGCTCCTACGAGCAGTACTTC. This codes for CASSQTLAGSSYEQYF.

The chain employs TRBV27 and TRBJ2-1, with D perhaps being TRBD1 or TRBD2 (6 bases each). The germline V and J ends were trimmed by 5 bases and 2 bases, with 22 bases remaining between them. Per the germline V gene, CDR1 is MNHEY and CDR2 is SMNVEV (reference sequence). The CDR3 runs 18 residues. DNA for the CDR3: TGTGCCAGCAGTACCCGGGCCCAAGGGGGGCGAGCCTACAATGAGCAGTTCTTC. This translates into CASSTRAQGGRAYNEQFF.

The chain employs TRBV27 and TRBJ1-2; D may be TRBD1 (6 bases). The CDR3 is made up of 19 amino acids. Trimming shortened V by 5 bases and J by 0 bases, and 25 bases separated the two germline ends. From germline, CDR1 is MNHEY and CDR2 SMNVEV (reference sequence). This chain's CDR3 is CASSPVDRRLTASNYGYTF. CDR3 nucleotide sequence: TGTGCCAGCAGTCCAGTCGACAGGCGGCTCACGGCTTCTAACTATGGCTACACCTTC.

The CDR3 is CASSMGLAYEQYF. The CDR3 DNA follows: TGTGCCAGTAGTATGGGACTAGCTTACGAGCAGTACTTC. The V gene is TRBV19, the J gene TRBJ2-7; 9 nucleotides align to TRBD2. The germline V gene encodes CDR1 LNHDA and CDR2 SQIVND (reference sequence). Losses at the gene ends were 3 bases for V and 4 bases for J; bases not matched to a gene: 1. This CDR3 contains 13 residues.

This chain uses TRBV13 with TRBJ2-2; perhaps TRBD2 as D (6 bases). Germline CDR1 reads PRHDT; CDR2 reads FYEKMQ (reference sequence). V lost 5 bases, J lost 4 bases, and 14 bases lay in between. The CDR3 sequence is 15 residues long. The CDR3 region has the DNA TGTGCCAGCAGCCCGGGGACTGTTGGCACCGGGGAGCTGTTTTTT. Its protein is CASSPGTVGTGELFF.

The rearrangement joins TRBV19 to TRBJ2-7; 8 bases line up with TRBD2. The germline V gene has CDR1 LNHDA and CDR2 SQIVND (reference sequence). With V trimmed by 1 base and J by 0 bases, 8 bases remained unmatched. The CDR3 spans 17 residues. The CDR3 DNA follows: TGTGCCAGTAGTATAGCGCTAGAGACTAGCGACTCCTACGAGCAGTACTTC. The encoded protein is CASSIALETSDSYEQYF. The full variable domain, with the rest looked up from reference TRBV19 and TRBJ2-7, is DGGITQSPKYLFRKEGQNVTLSCEQNLNHDAMYWYRQDPGQGLRLIYYSQIVNDFQKGDIAEGYSVSREKKESFPLTVTSAQKNPTAFYLCASSIALETSDSYEQYFGPGTRLTVT.